This entry lists 20 T cell receptor beta chains sequenced from one sample in a study of early T cells in non-severe SARS-CoV-2 infection. TCRdb processed the 5' RACE reads anew with MiXCR; each CDR3 protein has one entry. The sample contains more than 90,000 distinct CDR3 sequences, less than 15% of which appear only once. Sequenced sample: whole blood. Every receptor here comes from an adult who was a healthcare worker with PCR-confirmed SARS-CoV-2 infection or an uninfected control (not recorded which).

This clonotype was picked up a small number of times. The chain is built from TRBV29-1 and TRBJ1-1, with D unclear. Trimming removed 5 bases at V and 1 base at J, with 8 bases between. CDR1 and CDR2 (germline): SQVTM, ANQGSEA. The CDR3 covers 12 residues. The CDR3 nucleotides are TGCAGCGTTCGTCCAGGGAACACTGAAGCTTTCTTT. Translated, it gives CSVRPGNTEAFF. The complete variable domain, with remaining parts taken from reference TRBV29-1 and TRBJ1-1, reads SAVISQKPSRDICQRGTSLTIQCQVDSQVTMMFWYRQQPGQSLTLIATANQGSEATYESGFVIDKFPISRPNLTFSTLTVSNMSPEDSSIYLCSVRPGNTEAFFGQGTRLTVV.

This clonotype was counted between two and nine times. This chain connects TRBV7-2 to TRBJ1-2, with D perhaps matching TRBD1 (6 bases). CDR1 and CDR2 (germline): SGHTA, FQGNSA. The CDR3 extends over 13 amino acids. V was cut by 3 bases and J by 7 bases, with 12 bases left in between. The CDR3 coding sequence is TGTGCCAGCAGCTTCTGGGGGCCGGGTGGCTACACCTTC. Amino acid sequence: CASSFWGPGGYTF.

J is TRBJ2-1 and V is TRBV7-2, with 13 bases that match TRBD2. The CDR3 has 15 amino acids. Germline CDR1 is SGHTA and CDR2 is FQGNSA. After removal of 5 bases from V and 8 bases from J, the junction contained 6 bases not matched to a gene. Here the CDR3 reads CASSPRLAGGHEQFF. CDR3 in DNA: TGTGCCAGCAGCCCACGACTAGCGGGGGGACATGAGCAGTTCTTC.

In its sample, this clonotype was seen many times. CDR3 DNA sequence: TGTGCCAGCAGCGTCACAGGGGGCCTGGAGACCCAGTACTTC. Amino acid sequence: CASSVTGGLETQYF. The rearrangement links TRBV7-9 to TRBJ2-5, with 9 nucleotides matching TRBD1. J was trimmed by 5 bases and V by 5 bases; bases with no gene match: 6. From germline, CDR1 is SEHNR and CDR2 FQNEAQ (reference sequence). This CDR3 contains 14 residues.

V and J are TRBV29-1 and TRBJ1-2; weak D call: TRBD1 (5 bases). V lost 1 base, J lost 4 bases, and 7 bases lay in between. Germline V gene lookup returns CDR1 SQVTM and CDR2 ANQGSEA. The CDR3 loop spans 12 amino acids. CDR3 region: CSVEAGLYGYTF. In DNA, the CDR3 is TGCAGCGTTGAAGCAGGGCTCTATGGCTACACCTTC.

This clonotype was observed a few times. This rearrangement joins TRBV6-5 to TRBJ2-2, with 7 nucleotides matching TRBD2. Germline CDR1 and CDR2: MNHEY and SVGAGI. The CDR3 runs to 15 residues. The trim removed 8 bases at V and 7 bases at J, leaving 13 bases unmatched. CDR3 nucleotides: TGTGCCAGCTCTCCCCCCGGGGGGAGTGACGGGGAGCTGTTTTTT. Residues: CASSPPGGSDGELFF.

V and J are TRBV29-1 and TRBJ2-6; TRBD1 agrees at 7 bases. CDR3 size: 14 residues. V lost 7 bases to trimming and J lost 0 bases; unmatched junction nucleotides: 3. The germline V gene has CDR1 SQVTM and CDR2 ANQGSEA. The CDR3 DNA sequence: TGCAGCGCAGAGGGGGCCTCTGGGGCCAACGTCCTGACTTTC. The encoded protein is CSAEGASGANVLTF.

The chain links TRBV28 to TRBJ1-5; the D gene is possibly TRBD1 (5 bases). Trimming took 2 bases from V and 6 from J, leaving 14 bases between them. Looked up from germline, CDR1 is MDHEN and CDR2 is SYDVKM. The CDR3 spans 15 residues. As DNA, the CDR3 is TGTGCCAGCAGTTTAGGGGACCGCCCGATTCAGCCCCAGCATTTT. Translation: CASSLGDRPIQPQHF.

This clonotype showed up just a few times. This chain uses TRBV7-6 with TRBJ2-1; D is perhaps TRBD2 (6 bases). Germline V gene data show CDR1 as SGHVS and CDR2 as FNYEAQ. The CDR3 is made up of 19 amino acids. V lost 1 base and J lost 5, with 24 bases in between. The CDR3 bases are TGTGCCAGCAGCTTAGGGGCTGGCAGGAGGGTCCAGGCGCACAATGAGCAGTTCTTC. This codes for CASSLGAGRRVQAHNEQFF.

The J gene is TRBJ2-1, the V gene TRBV2; D not resolved. This CDR3 spans 13 amino acids. The ends were cut back, 2 bases at V and 4 bases at J, with 6 bases in the middle. Germline V CDR1 and CDR2: SNHLY, FYNNEI. The CDR3 here is CASSENSYNEQFF. DNA of the CDR3: TGTGCCAGCAGTGAAAATTCGTACAATGAGCAGTTCTTC.

This clonotype appeared many times. The V call is TRBV28, the J call TRBJ1-4; TRBD1 might be the D (5 bases). The germline V gene encodes CDR1 MDHEN and CDR2 SYDVKM. This CDR3 region has 15 residues. V was shortened by 2 bases and J by 5 bases, with 12 bases between the two germline ends. For the CDR3, the DNA is TGTGCCAGCAGTTTAGGGGGGGTCCGGAATGAAAAACTGTTTTTT. Protein product: CASSLGGVRNEKLFF.

In this sample, this clonotype turned up many times. The V gene is TRBV6-2 or TRBV6-3, the J gene TRBJ2-1, with a possible D match to TRBD1 (7 bases). V dropped 5 bases and J dropped 5 bases, with 22 bases sitting between them. The CDR3 spans 17 residues. The germline V gene has CDR1 MNHEY and CDR2 SVGEGT. In DNA, the CDR3 is TGTGCCAGCAGTGGACACCTTGGAGGGGGCTTCCACAATGAGCAGTTCTTC. This sequence encodes CASSGHLGGGFHNEQFF.

V is TRBV29-1 and J is TRBJ2-1, with 7 positions matching TRBD1. CDR1 and CDR2 from the germline V gene are SQVTM and ANQGSEA. The junction had 5 bases not matched to a gene; V was cut back by 5 bases and J by 7 bases. This CDR3 has 12 residues. CDR3 in amino acids: CSVQDRPNEQFF. CDR3 DNA: TGCAGCGTTCAGGACAGGCCGAATGAGCAGTTCTTC.

This clonotype has just a few counts. The chain is built from TRBV7-2 and TRBJ2-7; 8 positions match TRBD2. CDR3 length equals 16 residues. Germline loops: CDR1 SGHTA, CDR2 FQGNSA. The trim removed 0 bases at V and 2 bases at J, leaving 6 bases unmatched. The CDR3 spells CASSLATGTRTYEQYF. Here the CDR3 DNA reads TGTGCCAGCAGCTTAGCGACCGGGACTAGGACCTACGAGCAGTACTTC.

The genes are TRBV4-1 and TRBJ2-3; weak D call: TRBD2 (6 bases). This CDR3 has 14 amino acids. With 4 bases removed from V and 5 bases from J, the gap between germline ends came to 13 bases. The V gene's germline CDR1 is MGHRA and CDR2 YSYEKL. The CDR3 DNA reads as TGCGCCAGCAGCCTAGGGACTTTCGGAGATACGCAGTATTTT. Protein sequence: CASSLGTFGDTQYF.

At least ten counts were recorded for this clonotype. The chain uses TRBV11-2 and TRBJ2-3; D possibly corresponds to TRBD2 (5 bases). Germline-derived CDR1 and CDR2 are SGHAT and FQNNGV. Trimming left V 3 bases short and J 2 bases short, with 12 bases between. The CDR3 runs to 15 residues. CDR3 sequence: CASSFRGLITDTQYF. In nucleotides, the CDR3 is TGTGCCAGCAGCTTCCGAGGGTTGATCACAGATACGCAGTATTTT.

This clonotype was seen a handful of times. The chain recombines TRBV7-6 with TRBJ2-3; D may be TRBD1 (6 bases). The germline V gene encodes CDR1 SGHVS and CDR2 FNYEAQ. This CDR3 region has 16 residues. V was shortened by 8 bases and J by 4 bases, with 22 bases between the two germline ends. CDR3 nucleotide sequence: TGTGCCAGCGCCCCCCACCCGAGGGGGAACCCAGATACGCAGTATTTT. Residues: CASAPHPRGNPDTQYF. The whole variable domain, remainder taken from reference TRBV7-6 and TRBJ2-3, is GAGVSQSPRYKVTKRGQDVALRCDPISGHVSLYWYRQALGQGPEFLTYFNYEAQQDKSGLPNDRFSAERPEGSISTLTIQRTEQRDSAMYRCASAPHPRGNPDTQYFGPGTRLTVL.

This clonotype has at least ten counts. The genes are TRBV20-1 and TRBJ1-2; possibly TRBD1 for D (6 bases). Per germline, CDR1 DFQATT and CDR2 SNEGSKA (reference sequence). The CDR3 extends over 13 amino acids. V was pared by 5 bases and J by 7 bases, with 17 bases between. The CDR3, as DNA: TGCAGTGCTGGAGGACAGAAACCCCTTGGCTACACCTTC. Translation gives CSAGGQKPLGYTF.

This clonotype was picked up a small number of times. The chain is built from TRBV7-9 and TRBJ2-2; TRBD2 matches 8 bases. The V gene's germline CDR1 is SEHNR and CDR2 FQNEAQ (reference sequence). V dropped 5 bases and J dropped 3; count of bases not matched to a gene: 8. The CDR3 loop spans 16 amino acids. CDR3 amino acids: CASSPGGGRYTGELFF. The CDR3 DNA reads TGTGCCAGCAGCCCCGGGGGGGGCCGGTACACCGGGGAGCTGTTTTTT.

This clonotype was recorded at least ten times. The J gene is TRBJ1-2, the V gene TRBV12-3 or TRBV12-4, with a tentative D call TRBD1 (5 bases). V gave up 6 bases and J gave up 7 bases, with 9 bases separating them. This CDR3 is 11 amino acids long. CDR3 DNA: TGTGCCAGCAGGACAAGGGGTGGCTACACCTTC. Translation: CASRTRGGYTF.